One T cell receptor (beta chain) is described in this entry. The entry originates in a study of T-cell memory formation after mild COVID-19. Germline loops: CDR1 SEHNR, CDR2 FQNEAQ (reference sequence). Trimming stripped 5 bases from V and 2 bases from J, with 15 bases between. The CDR3 contains 15 residues. In TCRdb, the 5' RACE reads were re-called with MiXCR into one record per CDR3 protein. The sample holds roughly 99,000 distinct CDR3 sequences, approximately 14% seen once. Material: PBMCs or a T cell subset sorted from them (not recorded which). The rearrangement joins TRBV7-9 to TRBJ2-5; D might be TRBD2 (5 bases). The sequence was collected from a man between 18 and 35 years old who had mild COVID-19 (a few samples of this study predate the infection). Cell type and time point are not known. The CDR3: CASSPVQRGQETQYF. DNA for the CDR3: TGTGCCAGCAGCCCCGTGCAACGGGGACAAGAGACCCAGTACTTC. The full variable domain, completed using reference TRBV7-9 and TRBJ2-5, is DTGVSQNPRHKITKRGQNVTFRCDPISEHNRLYWYRQTLGQGPEFLTYFQNEAQLEKSRLLSDRFSAERPKGSFSTLEIQRTEQGDSAMYLCASSPVQRGQETQYFGPGTRLLVL.